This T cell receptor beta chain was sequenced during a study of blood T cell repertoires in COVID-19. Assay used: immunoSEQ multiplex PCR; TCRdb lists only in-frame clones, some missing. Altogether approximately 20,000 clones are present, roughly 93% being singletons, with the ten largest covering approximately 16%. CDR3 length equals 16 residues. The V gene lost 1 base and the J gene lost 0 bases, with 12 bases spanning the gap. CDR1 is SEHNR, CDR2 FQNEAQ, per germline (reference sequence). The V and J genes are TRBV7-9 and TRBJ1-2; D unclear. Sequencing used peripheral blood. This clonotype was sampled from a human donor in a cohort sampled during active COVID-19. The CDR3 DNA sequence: TGTGCCAGCAGCTTAGGAGTGGGCACATCTAACTATGGCTACACCTTC. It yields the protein CASSLGVGTSNYGYTF. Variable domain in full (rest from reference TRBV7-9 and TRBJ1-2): DTGVSQNPRHKITKRGQNVTFRCDPISEHNRLYWYRQTLGQGPEFLTYFQNEAQLEKSRLLSDRFSAERPKGSFSTLEIQRTEQGDSAMYLCASSLGVGTSNYGYTFGSGTRLTVV.